The text below deals with one TCR beta chain. The CDR3 runs to 17 residues. V was shortened by 1 base and J by 2 bases, with 17 bases between the two germline ends. Germline lookup yields CDR1 SGHAT and CDR2 FQNNGV. As handled by the study authors: Estimation of nucleated cell counts was performed using reference gene primer amplification. Sequenced by immunoSEQ multiplex PCR; TCRdb stores in-frame clones only, minus some. D and trimming were read from the DNA, whereas the V and J calls and clone size are those reported in that table. The repertoire consists of 270,000 or so clones, with approximately 89% occurring once and the leading ten covering roughly 2.6%. The record originates from a study of blood T cell repertoires in COVID-19.

The sequence was collected from a young woman who had recovered from COVID-19. The genes are TRBV11-2 and TRBJ1-2; TRBD1 is a possible D gene (6 bases). The sample comprised PBMCs or T cells enriched from blood (not recorded which). CDR3 DNA sequence: TGTGCCAGCAGCTTAGGACCGTCGTGGGGGCAGAACTATGGCTACACCTTC. Its translation is CASSLGPSWGQNYGYTF. The full variable domain, in which reference TRBV11-2 and TRBJ1-2 provide the parts outside the CDR3, is EAGVAQSPRYKIIEKRQSVAFWCNPISGHATLYWYQQILGQGPKLLIQFQNNGVVDDSQLPKDRFSAERLKGVDSTLKIQPAKLEDSAVYLCASSLGPSWGQNYGYTFGSGTRLTVV.